This passage covers 8 T cell receptor beta chains from one sample sequenced in a study of T-cell reconstitution after alpha-beta-depleted transplantation in children. A TCRbeta library incorporating unique molecular identifiers was prepared. TCRdb re-derived calls from the PCR reads in MiXCR, one entry per CDR3 protein. Of around 490,000 distinct CDR3 sequences detected, over 10% appear once; the ten largest clones hold approximately 15%. The sequences come from PBMCs, mostly from graft donor cells, collected 180 days after TCRalphabeta/CD19-depleted stem cell transplant. These receptors were collected from a female patient aged 2 to 10 who had a stem cell transplant for aplastic anemia, so the T cells may come from the graft donor.

This clonotype came up a few times. The chain is built from TRBV12-3 or TRBV12-4 and TRBJ1-1; D remains unclear. The CDR3 is 12 amino acids. Trimming cost V 1 base and J 11 bases, with 11 bases left between them. The CDR3 here is CASSLVMLKAFF. The CDR3 nucleotides read TGTGCCAGCAGTTTAGTTATGTTGAAGGCTTTCTTT.

In the case of this clonotype: A read error is possible here, since a much larger clone lies one base away. The chain couples TRBV4-2 to TRBJ2-3, with D maybe TRBD2 (6 bases). CDR1 and CDR2 (germline): LGHNA, YNFKEQ. There are 16 residues in the CDR3. The CDR3 DNA sequence: TGTGCCAGCAGCCGGTCTACGGCTAGCGCTACAGATACGCAGTGTTTT. Translating it yields CASSRSTASATDTQCF.

This clonotype was found a few times. V and J are TRBV5-1 and TRBJ1-6; 7 bases align to TRBD1. The CDR3 covers 19 residues. Germline values: CDR1 SGHRS, CDR2 YFSETQ. J was trimmed by 0 bases and V by 3 bases; bases with no gene match: 12. CDR3 in amino acids: CASSSIPGQLNSYNSPLHF. CDR3 in DNA: TGCGCCAGCAGCTCGATTCCGGGACAGCTGAACTCCTATAATTCACCCCTCCACTTT.

The CDR3 DNA sequence: TGTGCCAGCAGCCCCTCTAGCGGGAGGGCTAGGGAGCAGTACTTC. As protein: CASSPSSGRAREQYF. The chain carries TRBV4-2 and TRBJ2-7, with 12 bases that match TRBD2. V shed 4 bases and J 7 bases; nucleotides not matched to a gene: 8. This CDR3 has 15 residues. Germline V gene sequence: CDR1 LGHNA, CDR2 YNFKEQ.

Comments on this clonotype: This may come from a read error, since a much larger clone is one base off. J is TRBJ1-2 and V is TRBV14; no reliable D call. The CDR3 has 15 residues. Germline loops: CDR1 SGHDN, CDR2 FVKESK. V lost 0 bases and J lost 2, with 10 bases in between. The CDR3 nucleotides read TGTGCCAGCAGCCAAGATCTAAGATTGAACTATGGCTACACCTTC. Its protein product is CASSQDLRLNYGYTF.

The rearrangement links TRBV12-3 or TRBV12-4 to TRBJ2-2; no clear D. CDR3 length equals 15 residues. Deletions cut 3 bases from V and 0 bases from J, with 8 bases between. DNA for the CDR3: TGTGCCAGCAGTTTTCGACCGCCGAACACCGGGGAGCTGTTTTTT. Protein: CASSFRPPNTGELFF.

This clonotype has just a few counts. The gene calls are TRBV4-1 and TRBJ2-5; 7 nucleotides agree with TRBD1. J gave up 5 bases and V 3 bases, and 12 bases lay outside the gene matches. CDR3 length: 16 amino acids. Per the germline V gene, CDR1 is MGHRA and CDR2 is YSYEKL. CDR3 sequence (DNA): TGCGCCAGCAGCCACCCACAGGGGCATCGGCAGGAGACCCAGTACTTC. This encodes CASSHPQGHRQETQYF.

The chain combines TRBV11-2 with TRBJ2-2; the match to TRBD2 covers 11 bases. The CDR3 length is 18 residues. Unmatched junction bases numbered 10, after V lost 5 bases and J lost 2 bases. Germline loops: CDR1 SGHAT, CDR2 FQNNGV. The CDR3 bases are TGTGCCAGCAGCACAGCTCGTACTAGCGGGAGTAACACCGGGGAGCTGTTTTTT. Its translation is CASSTARTSGSNTGELFF.